The 5 T cell receptor beta chains presented below share a single source sample, sequenced in a study of T-cell reconstitution after alpha-beta-depleted transplantation in children (dated by TCRdb to 2016 to 2018). Receptor amplification or capture employed PCR. Reads for this sample came from an Illumina HiSeq 2500. TCR libraries were prepared with molecular barcoding, using unique molecular identifiers to normalize TCRbeta repertoire quantification. Using fastp trimming at Q25 and MiXCR clonotype assembly, TCRdb reanalyzed the public sequencing data and kept in-frame beta chains. Every entry covers one CDR3 protein and lists the most common genes and DNA from its rows. The table for this sample lists under 450,000 distinct CDR3 sequences; roughly 13% of them were counted only once. Of the sample, 3.5% to 4.5% is held by the ten largest clones. Sequencing used PBMCs, obtained from the stem cell graft. These receptors were obtained from a human donor who donated a stem cell graft to a child with Fanconi anemia.

This clonotype was picked up a small number of times. The CDR3 loop reads CSARRLSDYNEQFF. Written as DNA, the CDR3 is TGCAGTGCTAGAAGGCTAAGTGACTACAATGAGCAGTTCTTC. The V and J genes are TRBV20-1 and TRBJ2-1; D is undetermined. The CDR3 runs 14 residues. The V gene lost 2 bases and the J gene lost 3 bases, with 11 bases spanning the gap. Germline-derived CDR1 and CDR2 are DFQATT and SNEGSKA (reference sequence).

The chain carries TRBV5-6 and TRBJ1-3; possibly TRBD1 for D (6 bases). The germline gives CDR1 SGHDT, CDR2 YYEEEE. CDR3 length: 13 residues. Trimming shortened V by 2 bases and J by 10 bases, and 13 bases separated the two germline ends. CDR3 region: CASSFSDRMTIYF. In DNA, the CDR3 is TGTGCCAGCAGCTTTTCTGACAGGATGACCATATATTTT.

This clonotype was recorded many times. The chain has TRBV20-1 and TRBJ2-7; D ambiguous. Germline V gives CDR1 DFQATT, CDR2 SNEGSKA (reference sequence). This CDR3 spans 12 amino acids. V was trimmed by 3 bases and J by 2 bases, leaving 8 bases between them. The CDR3 protein is CSASGSTYEQYF. DNA of the CDR3: TGCAGTGCTAGCGGGTCCACCTACGAGCAGTACTTC.

This clonotype showed up many times. The chain couples TRBV4-3 to TRBJ2-4; 7 bases agree with TRBD1. This CDR3 is 16 amino acids long. The germline CDR1 and CDR2 sequences are LGHNA and YSLEER. J lost 5 bases, V lost 1 base, and 8 bases had no gene match. CDR3 nucleotides: TGCGCCAGCAGCCAAGGCCTTATAGGGGGCGAAAACATTCAGTACTTC. Protein product: CASSQGLIGGENIQYF.

CDR3 sequence: CASSRGTGGLTEAFF. The CDR3 DNA follows: TGTGCCAGCAGCCGCGGGACAGGGGGCCTCACTGAAGCTTTCTTT. The chain uses TRBV7-9 and TRBJ1-1, with TRBD1 identical over 12 bases. Germline CDR1 and CDR2: SEHNR and FQNEAQ (reference sequence). The CDR3 contains 15 residues. V was clipped by 5 bases and J by 4 bases; unmatched bases: 5.